This entry lists 4 T cell receptor beta chains sequenced from one sample in a study of Ad26.COV2.S vaccination and SARS-CoV-2 variants. Assay: immunoSEQ multiplex PCR; the TCRdb copy retains only in-frame clones and omits some. This table holds a few hundred thousand clones, 80% to 90% found once. Treatment given: roughly 18 received Ad26.COV2.S at low or high dose, single or two shots; 5 received placebo; per-sample allocation not given. The investigators took samples on day 63 after the first vaccine or placebo injection. The sequences come from peripheral blood, collected in a trial of Ad26.COV2.S vaccine versus placebo. All receptors derive from a person between 18 and 65 years old who received the Ad26.COV2.S COVID-19 vaccine or a placebo.

In DNA, the CDR3 is TGTGCCAGTAGTATGGGCGGACCGAACGAGCAGTACTTC. Translated: CASSMGGPNEQYF. J is TRBJ2-7 and V is TRBV19; D is undetermined. V shed 3 bases and J shed 5 bases, with 11 bases lying between them. The CDR3 covers 13 residues. Per the germline V gene, CDR1 is LNHDA and CDR2 is SQIVND (reference sequence).

A single count supports this clone. Being one base from a much bigger clone, this may be a read error. V usage is TRBV13 and J usage is TRBJ2-3, with 7 bases lining up with TRBD2. With V trimmed by 3 bases and J by 5 bases, 5 bases remained unmatched. The CDR3 length is 14 residues. Per the germline V gene, CDR1 is PRHDT and CDR2 is FYEKMQ (reference sequence). The CDR3 reads CASSLGERGDTQYF. Written as DNA, the CDR3 is TGTGCCAGCAGCTTGGGGGAGCGGGGAGATACGCAGTATTTT.

J is TRBJ2-3 and V is TRBV2; no clear D. The V and J ends lost 7 bases and 0 bases respectively, with 5 bases between them. The CDR3 runs 12 residues. Germline-derived CDR1 and CDR2 are SNHLY and FYNNEI. As DNA, the CDR3 is TGTGCCAGCATGACTAGCACAGATACGCAGTATTTT. Protein: CASMTSTDTQYF.

In its sample, this clone was seen many times. The J gene is TRBJ1-6, the V gene TRBV11-2; D uncertain. CDR3 length equals 15 residues. Germline V gives CDR1 SGHAT, CDR2 FQNNGV. Trimming took 5 bases from V and 8 from J, leaving 16 bases between them. This CDR3 is CASSIGRFMDSPLHF. DNA of the CDR3: TGTGCCAGCAGCATAGGTCGGTTTATGGATTCACCCCTCCACTTT.